These 10 T cell receptor beta chains originate from one sample sequenced in a study of T cells in Graves' hyperthyroidism and ophthalmopathy (dated by TCRdb to the late 2010s). Library construction relied on multiplex PCR. Sequencing was performed on an Illumina HiSeq 2000. The TCR beta CDR3 regions were amplified from RNA transcripts. The TCR CDR3 was subjected to a first round of RT-PCR using the HTBI primer set and the Qiagen OneStep RT-PCR kit. The public reads were run again by TCRdb, first through fastp at Q25 and then through MiXCR, and only productive beta chains were kept. CDR3 protein sequences are deduplicated, and each keeps its most common genes and DNA. This sample has 480,000 or so distinct CDR3 sequences in its table, and about 46% of those were observed once. Of the sample, about two fifths falls within the top ten clones. The specimen sequenced was peripheral blood or thyroid tissue (not recorded which). The receptors come from an adult woman with Graves' disease, either hyperthyroidism or ophthalmopathy (not recorded which).

This chain joins TRBV20-1 and TRBJ2-3; perhaps D is TRBD1 or TRBD2 (6 bases each). The CDR3 runs 11 residues. With 6 bases removed from V and 10 bases from J, the gap between germline ends came to 14 bases. The germline V gene has CDR1 DFQATT and CDR2 SNEGSKA (reference sequence). CDR3 bases: TGCAGTGCCCGAGGGGGGAGCGCGCAGTATTTT. It is translated as CSARGGSAQYF.

The chain carries TRBV7-2 and TRBJ1-6, with TRBD1 as a possible D gene (5 bases). Germline V gene lookup returns CDR1 SGHTA and CDR2 FQGNSA. This CDR3 is built from 15 residues. V lost 5 bases and J 6 bases, leaving 14 bases between the germline ends. CDR3 coding DNA: TGTGCCAGCAGCACGGGGCAGTTCCCTAATTCACCCCTCCACTTT. It yields the protein CASSTGQFPNSPLHF.

For this clonotype: No DNA is shown, since the ends of the CDR3 on it are uncertain; the CDR3 is the one TCRdb lists. The chain joins TRBV29-1 to TRBJ2-2. CDR1 and CDR2 from the germline V gene are SQVTM and ANQGSEA. The CDR3 length equals 22 residues, ends included. CDR3 loop: CSVEGGTVYEQYFGPYTGELFF.

The chain links TRBV7-9 to TRBJ1-1, with 7 bases that match TRBD1. Trimming at V came to 7 bases and at J to 7 bases, leaving 15 bases not matched to a gene. The CDR3 runs 15 residues. CDR1 SEHNR and CDR2 FQNEAQ come from the germline V gene (reference sequence). CDR3 region: CASNPQGGRGLEAFF. The CDR3 DNA follows: TGTGCCAGCAACCCCCAGGGGGGAAGAGGCCTTGAAGCTTTCTTT.

The V gene is TRBV7-6, the J gene TRBJ2-5; no firm D call. The CDR3 consists of 16 residues. V gave up 5 bases and J gave up 4 bases, with 20 bases separating them. CDR1 is SGHVS, CDR2 FNYEAQ, per germline. The CDR3 loop is CASSPTWILGPETQYF. CDR3 nucleotides: TGTGCCAGCAGCCCGACCTGGATACTGGGTCCAGAGACCCAGTACTTC.

This clonotype has ten or more counts. The chain combines TRBV4-1 with TRBJ1-2; D unclear. The CDR3 has 15 amino acids. Deletions cut 5 bases from V and 4 bases from J, with 17 bases between. Germline V CDR1 and CDR2: MGHRA, YSYEKL. CDR3 region: CASSTRLTVFYGYTF. CDR3 DNA sequence: TGCGCCAGCAGCACCCGCTTGACGGTCTTCTATGGCTACACCTTC.

The V gene is TRBV5-1, the J gene TRBJ1-1, with D hard to call. Trimming cost V 0 bases and J 0 bases, with 12 bases left between them. Looked up from germline, CDR1 is SGHRS and CDR2 is YFSETQ. This CDR3 is built from 16 residues. The CDR3 loop reads CASSLVEGNMNTEAFF. CDR3 DNA: TGCGCCAGCAGCTTGGTGGAGGGTAACATGAACACTGAAGCTTTCTTT.

V usage is TRBV10-3 and J usage is TRBJ1-1; TRBD1 aligns across 8 bases. The CDR3 covers 14 residues. Germline CDR1 reads ENHRY; CDR2 reads SYGVKD. The trim removed 4 bases at V and 4 bases at J, leaving 5 bases unmatched. The CDR3 sequence is CAISGGTGGTEAFF. In DNA, the CDR3 is TGTGCCATCAGTGGAGGGACAGGTGGCACTGAAGCTTTCTTT.

The rearrangement uses TRBV7-9 and TRBJ2-7; D call uncertain. The length of the CDR3 is 14 residues. Trimming left V 6 bases short and J 6 bases short, with 18 bases between. Germline V CDR1 and CDR2: SEHNR, FQNEAQ (reference sequence). DNA for the CDR3: TGTGCCAGCAGTTGGGCCTTAAGGAAGGGCGAGCAGTACTTC. As protein: CASSWALRKGEQYF.

The CDR3, as DNA: TGCAGTGCTAGAGGCAGGGTCGATGTCTACGAGCAGTACTTC. Its protein product is CSARGRVDVYEQYF. The V call is TRBV20-1, the J call TRBJ2-7; D is possibly TRBD1 (5 bases). The germline CDR1 and CDR2 sequences are DFQATT and SNEGSKA (reference sequence). CDR3 size: 14 residues. V was clipped by 1 base and J by 3 bases, with 13 bases between them.